This TCR beta chain was identified during a study of blood T cells in healthy people across ages. Then a second PCR, running roughly 7 to 12 cycles, was carried out with a sample-barcoded 5' primer and a J-beta primer mix. One entry per CDR3 protein results from TCRdb running MiXCR on the 5' RACE reads. The data hold around 1,900,000 distinct CDR3 sequences, with 35% to 50% observed a single time. The draw of peripheral blood yielded ten milliliters from each donor. This clonotype was observed a few times. CDR3 length: 14 amino acids. Between the trimmed V and J ends, which lost 2 bases and 1 base, there was a span of 8 bases. Germline CDR1 reads MNHNS; CDR2 reads SASEGT.

Material: blood. The source is a human donor in good health. The J gene is TRBJ1-1, the V gene TRBV6-1; D may be TRBD1 (6 bases). CDR3 amino acids: CASSEHRANTEAFF. Here the CDR3 DNA reads TGTGCCAGCAGTGAACACAGGGCGAACACTGAAGCTTTCTTT.